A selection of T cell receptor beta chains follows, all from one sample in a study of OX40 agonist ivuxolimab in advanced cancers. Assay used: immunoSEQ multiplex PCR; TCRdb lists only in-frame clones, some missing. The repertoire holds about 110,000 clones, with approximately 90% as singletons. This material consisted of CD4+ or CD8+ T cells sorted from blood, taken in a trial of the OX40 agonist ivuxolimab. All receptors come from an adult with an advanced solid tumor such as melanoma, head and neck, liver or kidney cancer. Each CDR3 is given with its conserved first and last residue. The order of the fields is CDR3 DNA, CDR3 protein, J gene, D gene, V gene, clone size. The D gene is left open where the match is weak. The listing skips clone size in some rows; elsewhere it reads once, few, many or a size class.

TGCGCCAGCAGCTTGGTCCCCTCACAAGAGACCCAGTACTTC,CASSLVPSQETQYF,TRBJ2-5,.,TRBV5-1,.
TGTGCCAGCAGTTACCTCGAGACAGGGGAGGGCGTTCATTTT,CASSYLETGEGVHF,TRBJ1-5,TRBD1,TRBV6-6,.
TGTGCCACCAGCAGAGTTCCCCTACCCGGGACAGGGAGTTCCACCTTC,CATSRVPLPGTGSSTF,TRBJ1-2,TRBD1,TRBV15,.
TGCGCCAGCAGCTCGGAACAGGGGTATGGCTACACCTTC,CASSSEQGYGYTF,TRBJ1-2,TRBD1,TRBV5-1,.
TGCGCCAGCAGCCAATTGACTAGCGGGGGTTGGAAACCTAGCACAGATACGCAGTATTTT,CASSQLTSGGWKPSTDTQYF,TRBJ2-3,TRBD2,TRBV4-1,.
TGTGCCAGCAGCCGAGGGACCGGGGAGCTGTTTTTT,CASSRGTGELFF,TRBJ2-2,.,TRBV11-1,.
TGTGCCAGCAGTTACTGGGCCTACGAGCAGTACTTC,CASSYWAYEQYF,TRBJ2-7,.,TRBV6-6,.
TGTGCCAGCAGCTTGGACCAGGGGGGCCACGAGCAGTACTTC,CASSLDQGGHEQYF,TRBJ2-7,.,TRBV5-4,.
TGTGCCAGCAGCTTGTATTTTAGCGGGGGGAGCTCCTACAATGAGCAGTTCTTC,CASSLYFSGGSSYNEQFF,TRBJ2-1,TRBD2,TRBV5-4,.
TGTGCCAGCAGCTTGGACGGCGGGGCAACTTATTATGAGCAGTTCTTC,CASSLDGGATYYEQFF,TRBJ2-1,.,TRBV5-8,.
TGCGCCAGCAGCTTGACCCCCGGGGGGGCCCTCAATGAGCAGTTCTTC,CASSLTPGGALNEQFF,TRBJ2-1,TRBD2,TRBV5-1,.
TGTGCCAGCAGTTTGGGGCTAGCCGGCACCGGGGAGCTGTTTTTT,CASSLGLAGTGELFF,TRBJ2-2,.,TRBV6-5,once
TGCAGCGTTGAGACAGGAGATACGCAGTATTTT,CSVETGDTQYF,TRBJ2-3,.,TRBV29-1,many
TGCGCCAGCAGCTCCGCACAGGGGAACACTGAAGCTTTCTTT,CASSSAQGNTEAFF,TRBJ1-1,.,TRBV5-1,few
TGTGCCAGCAGGATCACAGGGGGCGGAGAAGCTTTCTTT,CASRITGGGEAFF,TRBJ1-1,TRBD1,TRBV6-1,.
TGCAGCGTTGTTCTAGCGAACACAGATACGCAGTATTTT,CSVVLANTDTQYF,TRBJ2-3,.,TRBV29-1,.
TGTGCCAGCAGTTACATGCTAGCGGGAAGGAATACGCAGTATTTT,CASSYMLAGRNTQYF,TRBJ2-3,TRBD2,TRBV6-5,.
TGTGCCAGCAGCTCGACAGGCCACTCTGGAAACACCATATATTTT,CASSSTGHSGNTIYF,TRBJ1-3,.,TRBV7-8,.
TGTGCCAGCAGTTACTCGGTGGCGGCTAACTATGGCTACACCTTC,CASSYSVAANYGYTF,TRBJ1-2,.,TRBV6-5,few
TGTGCCAGTAGTATAGATTTCCGGACTTCTAGCACAGATACGCAGTATTTT,CASSIDFRTSSTDTQYF,TRBJ2-3,.,TRBV19,.
TGCAGCGTTGTCGCAGGGGCAGATACGCAGTATTTT,CSVVAGADTQYF,TRBJ2-3,.,TRBV29-1,.
TGTGCCAGCAGAGGAACAGGATCAGGGACTGAAGCTTTCTTT,CASRGTGSGTEAFF,TRBJ1-1,.,TRBV27,.
TGCGCCAGCAGCTTCTCAGGGAAGAACACTGAAGCTTTCTTT,CASSFSGKNTEAFF,TRBJ1-1,.,TRBV5-1,.
TGCGCCAGCAGCTTTAAAGGTGATGGTGGCTACACCTTC,CASSFKGDGGYTF,TRBJ1-2,.,TRBV5-1,.